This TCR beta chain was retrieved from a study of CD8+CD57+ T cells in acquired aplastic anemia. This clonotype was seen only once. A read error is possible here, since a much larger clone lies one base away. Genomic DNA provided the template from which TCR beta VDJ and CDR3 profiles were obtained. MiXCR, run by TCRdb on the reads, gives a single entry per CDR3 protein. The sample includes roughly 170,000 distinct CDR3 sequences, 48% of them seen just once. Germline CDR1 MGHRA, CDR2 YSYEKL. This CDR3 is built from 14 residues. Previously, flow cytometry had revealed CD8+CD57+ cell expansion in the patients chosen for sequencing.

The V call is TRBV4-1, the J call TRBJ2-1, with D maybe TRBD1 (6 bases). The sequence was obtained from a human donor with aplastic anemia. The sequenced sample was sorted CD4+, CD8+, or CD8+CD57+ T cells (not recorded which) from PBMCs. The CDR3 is CAGSQDGRGDEQFF. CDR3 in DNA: TGCGCCGGCAGCCAAGATGGCAGGGGTGATGAGCAGTTCTTC.